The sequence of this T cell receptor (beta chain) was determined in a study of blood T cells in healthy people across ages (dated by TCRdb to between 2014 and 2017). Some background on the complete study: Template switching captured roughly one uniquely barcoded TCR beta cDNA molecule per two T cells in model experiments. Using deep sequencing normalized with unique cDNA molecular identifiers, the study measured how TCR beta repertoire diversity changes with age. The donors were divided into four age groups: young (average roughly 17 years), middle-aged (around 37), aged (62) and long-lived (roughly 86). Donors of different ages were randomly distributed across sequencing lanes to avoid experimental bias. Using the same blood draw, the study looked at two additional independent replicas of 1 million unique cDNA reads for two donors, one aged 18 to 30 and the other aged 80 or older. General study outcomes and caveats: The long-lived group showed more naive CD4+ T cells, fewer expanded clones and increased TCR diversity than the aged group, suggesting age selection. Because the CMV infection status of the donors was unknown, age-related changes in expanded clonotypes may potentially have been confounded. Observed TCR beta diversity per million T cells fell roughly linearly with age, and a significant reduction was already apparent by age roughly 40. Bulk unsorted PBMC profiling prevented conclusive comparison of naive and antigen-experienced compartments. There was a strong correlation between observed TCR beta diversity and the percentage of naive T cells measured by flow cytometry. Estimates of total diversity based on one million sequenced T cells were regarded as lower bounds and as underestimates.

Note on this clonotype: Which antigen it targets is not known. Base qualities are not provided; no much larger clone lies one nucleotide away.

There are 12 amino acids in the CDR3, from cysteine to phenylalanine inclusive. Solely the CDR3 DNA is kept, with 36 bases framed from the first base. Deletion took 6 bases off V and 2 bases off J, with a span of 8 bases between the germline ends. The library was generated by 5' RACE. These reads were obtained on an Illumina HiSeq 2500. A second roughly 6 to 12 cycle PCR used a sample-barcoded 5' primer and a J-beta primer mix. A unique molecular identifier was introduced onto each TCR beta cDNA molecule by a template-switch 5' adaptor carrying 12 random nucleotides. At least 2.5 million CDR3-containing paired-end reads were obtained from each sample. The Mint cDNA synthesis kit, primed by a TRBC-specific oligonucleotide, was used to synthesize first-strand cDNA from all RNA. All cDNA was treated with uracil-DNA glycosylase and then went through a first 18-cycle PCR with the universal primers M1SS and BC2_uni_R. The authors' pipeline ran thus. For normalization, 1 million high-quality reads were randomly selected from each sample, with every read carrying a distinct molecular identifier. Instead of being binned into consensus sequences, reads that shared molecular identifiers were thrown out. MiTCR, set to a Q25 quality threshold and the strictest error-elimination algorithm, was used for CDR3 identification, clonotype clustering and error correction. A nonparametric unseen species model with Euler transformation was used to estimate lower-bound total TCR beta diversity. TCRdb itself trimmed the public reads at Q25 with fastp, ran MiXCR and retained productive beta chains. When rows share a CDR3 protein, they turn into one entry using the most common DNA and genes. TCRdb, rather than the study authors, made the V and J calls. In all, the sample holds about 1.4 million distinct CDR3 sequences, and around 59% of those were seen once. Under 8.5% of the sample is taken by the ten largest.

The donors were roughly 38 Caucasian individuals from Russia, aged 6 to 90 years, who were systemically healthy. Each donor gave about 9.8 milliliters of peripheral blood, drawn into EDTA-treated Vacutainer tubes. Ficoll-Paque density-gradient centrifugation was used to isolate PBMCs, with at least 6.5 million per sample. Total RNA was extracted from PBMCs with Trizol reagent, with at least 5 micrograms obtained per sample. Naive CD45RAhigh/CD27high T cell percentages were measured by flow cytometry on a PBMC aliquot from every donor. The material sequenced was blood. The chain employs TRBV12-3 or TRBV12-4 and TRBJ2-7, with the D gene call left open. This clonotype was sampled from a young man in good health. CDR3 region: CASSRVPYEQYF. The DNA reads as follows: TGTGCCAGCAGCCGAGTCCCCTACGAGCAGTACTTC.